The clone carrying this T cell receptor (beta chain) was recorded a few times. Its antigen is currently unknown. Other DNA sequences within the sample encode an identical CDR3. This sample is drawn from a study of beta chain features in type 1 diabetes. Whole-study findings and limits: TCRB CDR3 length was moderately but significantly reduced in all four CD4+ subsets of Type 1 diabetes patients.

The investigators reverse transcribed all of the isolated RNA, so they sequenced expressed TCRB transcripts. Assay: immunoSEQ multiplex PCR; the TCRdb copy retains only in-frame clones and omits some. The sample lists hundreds of thousands of clones, over 11% seen once, with about 0.016% in the top ten. The specimen sequenced was naive CD4+ T cells from blood. The sequence came from a man aged 25 to 40 with type 1 diabetes.

Here the CDR3 DNA reads TGTGCCTGGAGTGTACTCCAGGGCAATCAGCCCCAGCATTTT. Amino acids: CAWSVLQGNQPQHF. V and J are TRBV30 and TRBJ1-5; no clear D gene. The CDR3 is 14 amino acids. Germline V CDR1 and CDR2: GTSNPN, SVGIG (reference sequence). The V gene lost 0 bases and the J gene lost 2 bases, with 8 bases spanning the gap.